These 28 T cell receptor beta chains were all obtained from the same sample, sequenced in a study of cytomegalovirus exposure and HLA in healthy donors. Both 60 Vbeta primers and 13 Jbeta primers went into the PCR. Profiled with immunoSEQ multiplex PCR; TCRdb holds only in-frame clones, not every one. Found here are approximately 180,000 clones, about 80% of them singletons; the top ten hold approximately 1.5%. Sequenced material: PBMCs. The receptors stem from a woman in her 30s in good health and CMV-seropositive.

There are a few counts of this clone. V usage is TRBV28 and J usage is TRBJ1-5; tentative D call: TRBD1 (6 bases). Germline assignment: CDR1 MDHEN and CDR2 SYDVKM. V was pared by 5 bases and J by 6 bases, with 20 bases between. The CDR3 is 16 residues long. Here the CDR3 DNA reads TGTGCCAGCAGTCCCGGACAGCCCCGGTCGGGTCAGCCCCAGCATTTT. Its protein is CASSPGQPRSGQPQHF.

Here the CDR3 DNA reads TGTGCCAGCAGCGCGGGGGGGCCCTACTATGGCTACACCTTC. Translation gives CASSAGGPYYGYTF. The chain has TRBV9 and TRBJ1-2, with D possibly being TRBD1 (6 bases). Trimming removed 3 bases at V and 3 bases at J, with 12 bases between. The CDR3 is 14 residues long. Germline values: CDR1 SGDLS, CDR2 YYNGEE.

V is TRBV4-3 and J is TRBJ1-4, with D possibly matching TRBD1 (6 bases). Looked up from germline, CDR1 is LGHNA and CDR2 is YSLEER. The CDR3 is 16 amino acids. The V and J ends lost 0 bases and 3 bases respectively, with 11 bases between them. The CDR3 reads CASSQDRQAPNEKLFF. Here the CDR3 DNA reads TGCGCCAGCAGCCAAGATCGACAGGCGCCTAATGAAAAACTGTTTTTT.

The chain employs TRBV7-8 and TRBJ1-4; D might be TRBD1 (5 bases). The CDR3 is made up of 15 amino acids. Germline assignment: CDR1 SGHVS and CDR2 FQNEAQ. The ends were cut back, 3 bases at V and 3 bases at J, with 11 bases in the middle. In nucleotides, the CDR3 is TGTGCCAGCAGCTTCGGTGGGGCCCCTAATGAAAAACTGTTTTTT. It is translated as CASSFGGAPNEKLFF.

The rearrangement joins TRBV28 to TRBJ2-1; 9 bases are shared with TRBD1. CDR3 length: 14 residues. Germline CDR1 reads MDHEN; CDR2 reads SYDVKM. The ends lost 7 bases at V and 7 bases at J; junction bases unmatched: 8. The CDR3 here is CASNLDRGWNEQFF. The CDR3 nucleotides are TGTGCCAGCAACCTCGACAGGGGGTGGAATGAGCAGTTCTTC. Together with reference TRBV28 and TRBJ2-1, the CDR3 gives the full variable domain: DVKVTQSSRYLVKRTGEKVFLECVQDMDHENMFWYRQDPGLGLRLIYFSYDVKMKEKGDIPEGYSVSREKKERFSLILESASTNQTSMYLCASNLDRGWNEQFFGPGTRLTVL.

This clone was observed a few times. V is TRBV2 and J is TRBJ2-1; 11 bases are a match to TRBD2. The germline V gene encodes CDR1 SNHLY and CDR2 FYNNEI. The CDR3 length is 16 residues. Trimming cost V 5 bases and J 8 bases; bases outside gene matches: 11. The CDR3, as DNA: TGTGCCAGCAGTTTTAGCGGGAGGGTCGAGTGGGATGAGCAGTTCTTC. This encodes CASSFSGRVEWDEQFF.

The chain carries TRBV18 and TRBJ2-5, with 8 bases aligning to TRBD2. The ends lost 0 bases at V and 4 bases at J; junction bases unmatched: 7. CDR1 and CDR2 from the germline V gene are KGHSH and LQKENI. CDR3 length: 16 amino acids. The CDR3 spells CASSPPKGTRPETQYF. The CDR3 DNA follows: TGTGCCAGCTCACCACCGAAGGGGACTAGGCCAGAGACCCAGTACTTC.

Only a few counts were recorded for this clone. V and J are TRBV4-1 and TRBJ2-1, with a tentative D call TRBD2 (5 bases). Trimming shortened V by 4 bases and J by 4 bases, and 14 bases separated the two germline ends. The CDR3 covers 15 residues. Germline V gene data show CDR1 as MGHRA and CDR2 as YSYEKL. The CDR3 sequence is CASSLPGIPYNEQFF. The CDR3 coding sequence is TGCGCCAGCAGCCTACCGGGGATCCCATACAATGAGCAGTTCTTC.

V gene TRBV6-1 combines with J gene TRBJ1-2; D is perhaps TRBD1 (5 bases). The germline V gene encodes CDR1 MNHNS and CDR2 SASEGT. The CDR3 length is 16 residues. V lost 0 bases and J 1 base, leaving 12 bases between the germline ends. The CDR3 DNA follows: TGTGCCAGCAGTGAAGCGCTTCCAGGGATTAACTATGGCTACACCTTC. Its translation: CASSEALPGINYGYTF.

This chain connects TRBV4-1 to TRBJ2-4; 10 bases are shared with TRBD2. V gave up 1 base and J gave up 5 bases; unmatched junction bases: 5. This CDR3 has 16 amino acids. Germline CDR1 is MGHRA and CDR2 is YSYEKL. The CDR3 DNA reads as TGCGCCAGCAGCCAAGCTCCTGGACTAGCGGAAAACATTCAGTACTTC. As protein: CASSQAPGLAENIQYF.

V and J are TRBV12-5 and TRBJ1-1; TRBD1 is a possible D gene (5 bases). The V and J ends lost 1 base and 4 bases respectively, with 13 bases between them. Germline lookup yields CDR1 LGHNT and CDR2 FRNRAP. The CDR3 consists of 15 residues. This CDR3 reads CASGLGRERGTEAFF. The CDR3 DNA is TGTGCTAGTGGTTTGGGTAGGGAAAGGGGCACTGAAGCTTTCTTT.

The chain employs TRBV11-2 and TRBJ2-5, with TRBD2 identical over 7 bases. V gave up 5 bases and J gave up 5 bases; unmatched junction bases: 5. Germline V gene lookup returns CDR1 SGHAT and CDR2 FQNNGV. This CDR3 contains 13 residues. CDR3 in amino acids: CASSGRAYETQYF. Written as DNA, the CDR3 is TGTGCCAGCAGCGGGAGGGCCTACGAGACCCAGTACTTC.

The CDR3 loop is CATSEDITWVSYEQYF. CDR3 DNA sequence: TGTGCCACCAGCGAGGACATCACATGGGTCTCCTACGAGCAGTACTTC. The chain uses TRBV15 and TRBJ2-7; TRBD1 might be the D (5 bases). The V and J ends lost 5 bases and 0 bases respectively, with 17 bases between them. CDR1 and CDR2 (germline): LNHNV, YYDKDF (reference sequence). The CDR3 covers 16 residues.

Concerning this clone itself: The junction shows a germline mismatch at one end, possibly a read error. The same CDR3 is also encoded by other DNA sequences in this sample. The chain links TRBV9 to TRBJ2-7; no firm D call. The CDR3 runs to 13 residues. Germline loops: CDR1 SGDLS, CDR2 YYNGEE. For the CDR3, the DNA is TGTGCCAGCAGCGTAGCCGGGTCCTACGAGCAATACTTC. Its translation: CASSVAGSYEQYF. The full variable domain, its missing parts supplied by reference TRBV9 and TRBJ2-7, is DSGVTQTPKHLITATGQRVTLRCSPRSGDLSVYWYQQSLDQGLQFLIQYYNGEERAKGNILERFSAQQFPDLHSELNLSSLELGDSALYFCASSVAGSYEQYFGPGTRLTVT.

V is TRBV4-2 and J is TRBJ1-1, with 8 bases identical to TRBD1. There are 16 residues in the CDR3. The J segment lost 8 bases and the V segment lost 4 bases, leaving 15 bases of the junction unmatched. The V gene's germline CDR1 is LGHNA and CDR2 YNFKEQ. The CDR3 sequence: CASSPPLQGATAEAFF. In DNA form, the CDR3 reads TGTGCCAGCAGCCCTCCCCTGCAGGGGGCAACAGCAGAAGCTTTCTTT.

CDR3 sequence (DNA): TGTGCCAGCTCCACCACTAGCGCCTCCGACACCGGGGAGCTGTTTTTT. It translates to CASSTTSASDTGELFF. This chain uses TRBV18 with TRBJ2-2; 7 nucleotides line up with TRBD2. The germline V gene has CDR1 KGHSH and CDR2 LQKENI. With V trimmed by 6 bases and J by 3 bases, 10 bases remained unmatched. This CDR3 comprises 16 residues.

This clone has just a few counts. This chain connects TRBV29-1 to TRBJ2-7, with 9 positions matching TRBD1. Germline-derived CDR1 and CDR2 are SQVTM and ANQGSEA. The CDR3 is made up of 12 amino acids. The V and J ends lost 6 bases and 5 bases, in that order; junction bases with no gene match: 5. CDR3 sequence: CSVDDRGNEQYF. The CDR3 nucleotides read TGCAGCGTCGACGACAGGGGGAACGAGCAGTACTTC.

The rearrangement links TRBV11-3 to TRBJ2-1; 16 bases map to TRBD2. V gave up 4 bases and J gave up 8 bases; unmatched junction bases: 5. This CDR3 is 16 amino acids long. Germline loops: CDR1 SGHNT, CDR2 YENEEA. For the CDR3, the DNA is TGTGCCAGCAGCTCGGGACTAGCGGGAGGGCGAGATGAGCAGTTCTTC. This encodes CASSSGLAGGRDEQFF.

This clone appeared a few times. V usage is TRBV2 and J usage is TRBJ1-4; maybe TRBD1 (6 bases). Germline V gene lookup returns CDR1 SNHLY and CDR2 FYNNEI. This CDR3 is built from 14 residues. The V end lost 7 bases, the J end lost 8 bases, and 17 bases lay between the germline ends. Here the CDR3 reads CASKGGGFEEKLFF. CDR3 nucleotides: TGTGCCAGCAAGGGGGGGGGCTTTGAGGAAAAACTGTTTTTT.

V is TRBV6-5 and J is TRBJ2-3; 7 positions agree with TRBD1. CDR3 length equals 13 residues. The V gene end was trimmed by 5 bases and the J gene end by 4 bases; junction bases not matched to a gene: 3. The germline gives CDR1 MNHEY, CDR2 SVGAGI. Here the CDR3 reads CASSATGADTQYF. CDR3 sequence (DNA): TGTGCCAGCAGTGCTACAGGGGCAGATACGCAGTATTTT.

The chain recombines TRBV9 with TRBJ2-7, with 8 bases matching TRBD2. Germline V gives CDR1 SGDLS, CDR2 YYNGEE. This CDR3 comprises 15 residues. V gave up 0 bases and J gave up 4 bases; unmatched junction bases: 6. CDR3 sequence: CASSVVLAVRYEQYF. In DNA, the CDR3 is TGTGCCAGCAGCGTAGTACTAGCGGTTCGGTACGAGCAGTACTTC.

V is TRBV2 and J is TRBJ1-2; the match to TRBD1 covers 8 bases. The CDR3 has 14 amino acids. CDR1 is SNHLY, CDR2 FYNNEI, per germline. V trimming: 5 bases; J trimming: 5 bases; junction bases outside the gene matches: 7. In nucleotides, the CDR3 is TGTGCCAGCAGTCACGGACAGGGCCAGTATGGCTACACCTTC. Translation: CASSHGQGQYGYTF. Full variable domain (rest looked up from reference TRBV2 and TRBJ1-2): EPEVTQTPSHQVTQMGQEVILRCVPISNHLYFYWYRQILGQKVEFLVSFYNNEISEKSEIFDDQFSVERPDGSNFTLKIRSTKLEDSAMYFCASSHGQGQYGYTFGSGTRLTVV.

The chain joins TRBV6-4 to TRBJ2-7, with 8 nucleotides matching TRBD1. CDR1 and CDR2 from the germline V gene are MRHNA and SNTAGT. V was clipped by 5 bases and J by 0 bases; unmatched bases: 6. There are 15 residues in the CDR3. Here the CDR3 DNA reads TGTGCCAGCAGTCCAGGACAGGGAAGCTCCTACGAGCAGTACTTC. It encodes CASSPGQGSSYEQYF.

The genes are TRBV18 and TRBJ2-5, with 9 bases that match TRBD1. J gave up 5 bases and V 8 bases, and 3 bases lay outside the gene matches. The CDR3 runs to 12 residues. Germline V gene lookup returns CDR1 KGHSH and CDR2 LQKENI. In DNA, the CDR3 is TGTGCCAGCCGGGACAGGGCCGAGACCCAGTACTTC. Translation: CASRDRAETQYF.

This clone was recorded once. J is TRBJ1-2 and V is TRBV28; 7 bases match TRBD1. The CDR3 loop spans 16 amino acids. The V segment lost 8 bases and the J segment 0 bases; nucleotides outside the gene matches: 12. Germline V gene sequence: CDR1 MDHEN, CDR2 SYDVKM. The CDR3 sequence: CASLVWGGTANYGYTF. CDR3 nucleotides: TGTGCCAGCCTAGTTTGGGGCGGGACAGCTAACTATGGCTACACCTTC.

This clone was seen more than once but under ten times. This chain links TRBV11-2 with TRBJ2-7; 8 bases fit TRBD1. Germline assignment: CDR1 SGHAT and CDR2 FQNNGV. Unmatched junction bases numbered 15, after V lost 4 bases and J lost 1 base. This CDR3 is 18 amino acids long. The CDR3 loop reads CASSSSGTGSDGSYEQYF. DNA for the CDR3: TGTGCCAGCAGCTCGTCCGGGACAGGCTCTGACGGGTCCTACGAGCAGTACTTC.

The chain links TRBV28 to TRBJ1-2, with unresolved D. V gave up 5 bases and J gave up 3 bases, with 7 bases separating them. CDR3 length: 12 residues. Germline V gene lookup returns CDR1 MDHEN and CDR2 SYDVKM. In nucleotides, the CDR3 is TGTGCCAGCAGTCCCGCGCACTATGGCTACACCTTC. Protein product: CASSPAHYGYTF.

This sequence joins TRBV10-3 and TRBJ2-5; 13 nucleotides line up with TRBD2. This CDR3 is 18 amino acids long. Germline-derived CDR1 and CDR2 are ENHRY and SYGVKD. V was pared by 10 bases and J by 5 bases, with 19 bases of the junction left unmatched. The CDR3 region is CATMMGVDLLAGGETQYF. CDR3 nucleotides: TGTGCCACCATGATGGGAGTGGACCTACTAGCGGGGGGGGAGACCCAGTACTTC.